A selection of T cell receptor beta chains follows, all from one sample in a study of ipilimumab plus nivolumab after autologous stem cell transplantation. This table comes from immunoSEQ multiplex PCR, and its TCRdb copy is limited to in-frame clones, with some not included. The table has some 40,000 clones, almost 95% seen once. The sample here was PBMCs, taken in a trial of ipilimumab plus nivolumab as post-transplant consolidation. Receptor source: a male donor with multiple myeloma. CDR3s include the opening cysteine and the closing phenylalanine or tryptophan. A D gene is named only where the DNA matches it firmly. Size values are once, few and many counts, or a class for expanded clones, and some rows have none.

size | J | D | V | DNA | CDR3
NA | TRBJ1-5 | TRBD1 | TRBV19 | TGTGCCAGTAGTCTCCAGACAGGGGAGAAGCAGCCCCAGCATTTT | CASSLQTGEKQPQHF
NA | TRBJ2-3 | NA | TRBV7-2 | TGTGCCAGCAGCTTAGAGCTCCTAAGGGGTACAGATACGCAGTATTTT | CASSLELLRGTDTQYF
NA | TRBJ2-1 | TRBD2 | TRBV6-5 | TGTGCCAGTCAACTAGCGAGTGAGCAGTTCTTC | CASQLASEQFF
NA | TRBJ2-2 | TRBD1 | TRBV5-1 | TGCGCCAGCAGCTTTTCACAGGGGGCGAACACCGGGGAGCTGTTTTTT | CASSFSQGANTGELFF
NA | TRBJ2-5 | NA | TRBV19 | TGTGCCAGTAGTATACAGTCGGGGCAAGAGACCCAGTACTTC | CASSIQSGQETQYF
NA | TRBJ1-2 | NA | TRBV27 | TGTGCCAGCAGTCCGGCCGGACGGGGCTATGGCTACACCTTC | CASSPAGRGYGYTF
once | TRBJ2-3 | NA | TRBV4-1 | TGCGCCAGCAGCCTAACGGGGGGCACAGATACGCAGTATTTT | CASSLTGGTDTQYF
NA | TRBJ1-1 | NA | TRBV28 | TGTGCCAGCAGTGGGGGGGACAAGATGAACACTGAAGCTTTCTTT | CASSGGDKMNTEAFF
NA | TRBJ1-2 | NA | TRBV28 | TGTGCCAGCAGTTTGGGACATTCTGTGTCCTATGGCTACACCTTC | CASSLGHSVSYGYTF
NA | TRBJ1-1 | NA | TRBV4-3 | TGCGCCAGCAGCCAAGGGGGGAGCGGGAAAGCTTTCTTT | CASSQGGSGKAFF
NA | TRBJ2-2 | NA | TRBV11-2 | TGTGCCAGCAGCTTAGGGCCGCGGGGCGGGGAGCTGTTTTTT | CASSLGPRGGELFF